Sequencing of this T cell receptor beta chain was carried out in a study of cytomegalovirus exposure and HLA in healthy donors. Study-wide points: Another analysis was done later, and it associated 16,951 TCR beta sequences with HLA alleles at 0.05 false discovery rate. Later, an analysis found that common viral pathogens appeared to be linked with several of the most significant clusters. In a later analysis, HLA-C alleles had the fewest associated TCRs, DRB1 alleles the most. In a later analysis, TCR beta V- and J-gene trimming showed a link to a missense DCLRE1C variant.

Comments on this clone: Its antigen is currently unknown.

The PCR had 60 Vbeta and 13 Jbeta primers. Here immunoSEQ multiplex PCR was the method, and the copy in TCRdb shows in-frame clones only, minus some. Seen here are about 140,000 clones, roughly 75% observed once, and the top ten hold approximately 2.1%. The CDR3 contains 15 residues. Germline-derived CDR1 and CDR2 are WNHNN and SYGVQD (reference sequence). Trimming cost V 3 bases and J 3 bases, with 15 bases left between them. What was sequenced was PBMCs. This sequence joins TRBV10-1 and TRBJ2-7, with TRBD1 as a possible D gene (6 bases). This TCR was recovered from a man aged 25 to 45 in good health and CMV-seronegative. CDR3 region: CASSDNTAGDYEQYF. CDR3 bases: TGCGCCAGCAGTGATAACACAGCAGGGGACTACGAGCAGTACTTC.